The T cell receptor beta chain described here comes from a study of Ad26.COV2.S vaccination and SARS-CoV-2 variants. Described treatment: around 19 received Ad26.COV2.S at low or high dose, single or two shots; about 5 received placebo; per-sample allocation not given. Material that was analyzed had been drawn on day 63 after the first vaccine or placebo injection. Assay used: immunoSEQ multiplex PCR; TCRdb lists only in-frame clones, some missing. This sample has fewer than 300,000 clones, with around 87% found just once. With 3 bases removed from V and 6 bases from J, the gap between germline ends came to 32 bases. This CDR3 region has 20 residues. Per germline, CDR1 LGHNA and CDR2 YNFKEQ.

This material consisted of peripheral blood, taken in a trial of Ad26.COV2.S vaccine versus placebo. V is TRBV4-2 and J is TRBJ1-2, with a possible D match to TRBD1 (6 bases). This TCR derives from a person aged 18 to 65 who received the Ad26.COV2.S COVID-19 vaccine or a placebo. The CDR3 DNA sequence: TGTGCCAGCAGCCAGCAAGTCTTTCCAAGGACAGATTCTTTTTCGGATGGCTACACCTTC. It codes for CASSQQVFPRTDSFSDGYTF.